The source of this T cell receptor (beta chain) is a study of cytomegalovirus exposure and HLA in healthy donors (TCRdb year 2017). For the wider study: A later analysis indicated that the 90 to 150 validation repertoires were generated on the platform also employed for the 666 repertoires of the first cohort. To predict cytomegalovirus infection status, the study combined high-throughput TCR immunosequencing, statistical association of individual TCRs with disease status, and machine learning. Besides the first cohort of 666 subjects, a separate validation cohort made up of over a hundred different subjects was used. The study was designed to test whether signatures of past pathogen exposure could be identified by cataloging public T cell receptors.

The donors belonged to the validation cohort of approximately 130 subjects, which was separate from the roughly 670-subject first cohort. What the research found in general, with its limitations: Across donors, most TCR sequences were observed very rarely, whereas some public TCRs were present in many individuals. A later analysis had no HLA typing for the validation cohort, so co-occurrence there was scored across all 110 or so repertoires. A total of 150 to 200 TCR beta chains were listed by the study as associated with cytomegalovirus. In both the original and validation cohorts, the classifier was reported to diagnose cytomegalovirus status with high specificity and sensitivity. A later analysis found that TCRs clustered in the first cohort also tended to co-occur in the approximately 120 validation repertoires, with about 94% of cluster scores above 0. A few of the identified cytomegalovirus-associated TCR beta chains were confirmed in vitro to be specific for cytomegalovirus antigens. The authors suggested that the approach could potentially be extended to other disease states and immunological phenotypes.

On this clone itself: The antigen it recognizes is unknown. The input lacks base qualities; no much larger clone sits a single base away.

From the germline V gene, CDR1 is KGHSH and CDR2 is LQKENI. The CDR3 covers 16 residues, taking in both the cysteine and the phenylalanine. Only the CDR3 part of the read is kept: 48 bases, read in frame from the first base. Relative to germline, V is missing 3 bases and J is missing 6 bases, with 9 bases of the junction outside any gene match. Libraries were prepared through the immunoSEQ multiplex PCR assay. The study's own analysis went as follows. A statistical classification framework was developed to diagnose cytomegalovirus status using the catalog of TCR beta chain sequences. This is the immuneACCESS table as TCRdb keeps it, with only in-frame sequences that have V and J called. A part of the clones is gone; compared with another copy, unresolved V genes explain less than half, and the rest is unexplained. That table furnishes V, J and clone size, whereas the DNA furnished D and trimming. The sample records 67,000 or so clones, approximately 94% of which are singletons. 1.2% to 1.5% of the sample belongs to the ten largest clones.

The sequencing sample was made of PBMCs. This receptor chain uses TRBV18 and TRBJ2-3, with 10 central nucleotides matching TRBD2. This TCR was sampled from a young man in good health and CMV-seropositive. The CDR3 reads CASSPLLAGVRDTQYF. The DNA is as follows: TGTGCCAGCTCACCTCTTCTAGCGGGAGTGAGGGATACGCAGTATTTT. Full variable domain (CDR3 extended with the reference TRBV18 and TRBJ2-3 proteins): NAGVMQNPRHLVRRRGQEARLRCSPMKGHSHVYWYRQLPEEGLKFMVYLQKENIIDESGMPKERFSAEFPKEGPSILRIQQVVRGDSAAYFCASSPLLAGVRDTQYFGPGTRLTVL.